This T cell receptor beta chain was obtained from a study of early T cells in non-severe SARS-CoV-2 infection. This clonotype was observed a handful of times. Germline V CDR1 and CDR2: MNHEY, SVGEGT. This CDR3 has 16 residues. J gave up 8 bases and V 7 bases, and 10 bases lay outside the gene matches. Individual cDNA molecules received unique molecular identifiers. TCRdb used MiXCR to reprocess the 5' RACE reads, holding one entry per CDR3 protein. This table holds about 64,000 distinct CDR3 sequences, roughly an eighth found once. Sequenced here: whole blood, sampled at baseline. The sequence derives from an adult who was a healthcare worker with PCR-confirmed SARS-CoV-2 infection or an uninfected control (not recorded which). J is TRBJ2-1 and V is TRBV6-2 or TRBV6-3, with 14 positions matching TRBD2. CDR3 loop: CASNNPGTSGSDEQFF. As DNA, the CDR3 is TGTGCCAGCAATAACCCCGGGACTAGCGGGAGTGATGAGCAGTTCTTC.